This T cell receptor beta chain derives from a study of OX40 agonist ivuxolimab in advanced cancers. Whole-study context: Subjects had a mean age of approximately 60 years, with a range of about 20 to 85; around 84% were male. Regarding the study as a whole: At doses 0.1 to 3.0 mg/kg, CD4+ and CD8+ clones expanded.

CDR3 length: 12 amino acids. Trimming stripped 3 bases from V and 5 bases from J, with 7 bases between. Germline V gene data show CDR1 as LNHDA and CDR2 as SQIVND (reference sequence). Sequencing used immunoSEQ multiplex PCR; TCRdb keeps in-frame clones, though not all of them. The top ten hold 21% of the sample, which has about 42,000 clones, 70% to 90% seen once. Comment on this clone: Its antigen remains unknown.

The rearrangement uses TRBV19 and TRBJ2-5, with unresolved D. The sequenced sample was CD4+ or CD8+ T cells sorted from blood, obtained in a trial of the OX40 agonist ivuxolimab. This receptor was taken from an adult with an advanced solid tumor such as melanoma, head and neck, liver or kidney cancer. The CDR3 region is CASSIDGETQYF. The CDR3 region has the DNA TGTGCCAGTAGTATTGACGGGGAGACCCAGTACTTC.